This T cell receptor (beta chain) was recovered during a study of blood T cell repertoires in COVID-19. This CDR3 has 16 amino acids. The V gene's germline CDR1 is SGHVS and CDR2 FNYEAQ. V was clipped by 1 base and J by 4 bases; unmatched bases: 6. Assay: immunoSEQ multiplex PCR; the TCRdb copy retains only in-frame clones and omits some. The table includes fewer than 200,000 clones, more than 75% detected once. The TCR originated in a man aged 40-49 years with active or convalescent COVID-19. This sequence joins TRBV7-6 and TRBJ2-2; 7 positions agree with TRBD2. Sequenced: peripheral blood. CDR3 sequence reads: CASSLEPGGSTGELFF. In DNA, the CDR3 is TGTGCCAGCAGCTTAGAGCCAGGCGGGAGCACCGGGGAGCTGTTTTTT.